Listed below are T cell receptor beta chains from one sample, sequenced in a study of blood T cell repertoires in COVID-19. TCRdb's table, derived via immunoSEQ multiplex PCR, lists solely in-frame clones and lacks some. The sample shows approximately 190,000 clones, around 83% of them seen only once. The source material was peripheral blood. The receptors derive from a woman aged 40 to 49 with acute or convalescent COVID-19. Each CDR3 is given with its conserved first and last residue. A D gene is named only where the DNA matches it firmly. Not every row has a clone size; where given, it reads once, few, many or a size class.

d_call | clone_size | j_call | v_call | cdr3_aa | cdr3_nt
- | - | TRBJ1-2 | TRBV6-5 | CASSRDRSYGYTF | TGTGCCAGCTCCAGGGATAGGAGCTATGGCTACACCTTC
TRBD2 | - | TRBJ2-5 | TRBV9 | CASSALAGAKETQYF | TGTGCCAGCAGCGCACTAGCGGGGGCGAAAGAGACCCAGTACTTC
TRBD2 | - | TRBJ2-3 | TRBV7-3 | CASSLDRGADTQYF | TGTGCCAGCAGCTTAGATCGGGGGGCAGATACGCAGTATTTT
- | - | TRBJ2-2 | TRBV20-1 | CSASSRGNTGELFF | TGCAGTGCTAGTTCAAGGGGGAACACCGGGGAGCTGTTTTTT
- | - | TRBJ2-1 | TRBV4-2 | CASSQASGSFYNEQFF | TGTGCCAGCAGCCAGGCGAGCGGATCATTCTACAATGAGCAGTTCTTC
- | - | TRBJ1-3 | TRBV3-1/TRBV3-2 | CASSIPGLGNTIYF | TGTGCCAGCAGCATTCCAGGGTTGGGAAACACCATATATTTT
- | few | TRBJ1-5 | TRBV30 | CAWNADSNQPQHF | TGTGCCTGGAATGCAGATAGCAATCAGCCCCAGCATTTT
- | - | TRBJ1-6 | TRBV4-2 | CASSQAPMRGGSSPLHF | TGTGCCAGCAGCCAAGCCCCGATGAGAGGGGGAAGTTCACCCCTCCACTTT
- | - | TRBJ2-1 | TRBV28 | CASTPHGTRDTIYNEQFF | TGTGCCAGCACGCCCCACGGGACCCGGGACACCATATACAATGAGCAGTTCTTC
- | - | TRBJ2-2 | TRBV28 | CASSFGVPGELFF | TGTGCCAGCAGTTTTGGAGTTCCCGGGGAGCTGTTTTTT
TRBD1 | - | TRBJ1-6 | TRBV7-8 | CASRGQGQGSSPLHF | TGTGCCAGCAGGGGTCAGGGACAGGGAAGCTCACCCCTCCACTTT
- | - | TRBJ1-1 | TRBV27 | CASSPQGSGTEAFF | TGTGCCAGCAGTCCACAGGGAAGTGGCACTGAAGCTTTCTTT
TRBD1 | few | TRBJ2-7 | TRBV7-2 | CASSLTGGTGASGQYF | TGTGCCAGCAGCTTAACTGGCGGGACAGGGGCCTCAGGGCAGTACTTC
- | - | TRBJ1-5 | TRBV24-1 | CATSDSGYQPQHF | TGTGCCACCAGTGATTCAGGTTATCAGCCCCAGCATTTT
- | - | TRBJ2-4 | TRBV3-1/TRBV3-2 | CASSSRRGGSGKNIQYF | TGTGCCAGCAGCTCCCGCCGAGGGGGATCTGGCAAAAACATTCAGTACTTC
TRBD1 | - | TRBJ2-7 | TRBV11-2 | CASSSRGQGFDEQYF | TGTGCCAGCAGCTCCCGCGGACAGGGCTTCGACGAGCAGTACTTC